This T cell receptor (beta chain) was sequenced in a study of identifying expanded T cells in peripheral blood. V was shortened by 3 bases and J by 0 bases, with 9 bases between the two germline ends. The CDR3 covers 15 residues. The germline V gene encodes CDR1 LNHDA and CDR2 SQIVND (reference sequence). Only in-frame clones appear in the TCRdb table, and some are missing; sequencing was by immunoSEQ multiplex PCR. The repertoire includes approximately 100,000 clones, about 88% of them detected once, and approximately 8% sits in the top ten. The study's findings and limits: Two-week clone count variance significantly increased as total template count grew.

The sample holds one count of this clone. Its matching antigen is unknown. The clonotype was recovered from a person between 18 and 75 years old in good health. The chain joins TRBV19 to TRBJ1-3; D uncertain. Material: blood. DNA for the CDR3: TGTGCCAGTAGTATTGGGCTTCACTCTGGAAACACCATATATTTT. Its protein product is CASSIGLHSGNTIYF.